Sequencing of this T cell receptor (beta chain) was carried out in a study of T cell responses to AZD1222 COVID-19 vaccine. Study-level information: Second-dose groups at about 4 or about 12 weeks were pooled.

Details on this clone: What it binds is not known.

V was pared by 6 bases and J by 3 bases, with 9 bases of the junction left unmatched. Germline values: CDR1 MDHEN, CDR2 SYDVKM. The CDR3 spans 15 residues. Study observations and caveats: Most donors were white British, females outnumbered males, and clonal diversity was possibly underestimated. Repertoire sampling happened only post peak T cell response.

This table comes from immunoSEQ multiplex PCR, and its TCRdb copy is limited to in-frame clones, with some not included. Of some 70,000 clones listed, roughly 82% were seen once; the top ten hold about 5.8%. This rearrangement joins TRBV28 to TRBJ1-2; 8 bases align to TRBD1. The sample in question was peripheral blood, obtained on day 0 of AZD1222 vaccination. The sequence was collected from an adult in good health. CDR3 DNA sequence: TGTGCCAGCAGCGGATTGGGACAGGACTACTATGGCTACACCTTC. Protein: CASSGLGQDYYGYTF.